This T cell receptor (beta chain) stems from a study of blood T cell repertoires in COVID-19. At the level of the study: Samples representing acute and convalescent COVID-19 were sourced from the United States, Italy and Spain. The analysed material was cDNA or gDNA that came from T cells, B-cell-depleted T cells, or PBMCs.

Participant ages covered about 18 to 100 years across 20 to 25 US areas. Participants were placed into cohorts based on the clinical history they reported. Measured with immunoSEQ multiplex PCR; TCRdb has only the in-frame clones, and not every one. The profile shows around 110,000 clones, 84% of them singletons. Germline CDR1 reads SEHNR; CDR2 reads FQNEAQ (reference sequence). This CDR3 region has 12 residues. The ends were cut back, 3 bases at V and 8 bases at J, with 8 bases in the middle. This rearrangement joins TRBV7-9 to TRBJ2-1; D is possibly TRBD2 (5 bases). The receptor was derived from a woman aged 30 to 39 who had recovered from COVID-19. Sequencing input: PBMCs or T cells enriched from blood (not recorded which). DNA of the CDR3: TGTGCCAGCAGCTTTATGGGAGATGAGCAGTTCTTC. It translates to CASSFMGDEQFF.